A selection of T cell receptor beta chains follows, all from one sample in a study of immune characteristics of hereditary and idiopathic chronic pancreatitis. Some clones are missing from TCRdb's copy, which holds only in-frame ones; the method was immunoSEQ multiplex PCR. Of fewer than 750 clones listed, around two thirds are singletons. Material for sequencing was pancreas tissue. These receptors came from a human donor who was a deceased organ donor serving as a healthy control. Each CDR3 is given with its conserved first and last residue. Each record gives: clone size, D gene, V gene, J gene, CDR3 length, CDR3 DNA, CDR3 protein. A D gene is named only where the DNA matches it firmly. Clone size is shown for a subset of rows, as once, few, many or a class of expanded clone.

>NA|TRBD2|TRBV24-1|TRBJ2-1|19
TGTGCCACCAGTGATTTGAACCAGGGACTAGCGGGAGGCTACAATGAGCAGTTCTTC
CATSDLNQGLAGGYNEQFF
>NA|NA|TRBV12-3/TRBV12-4|TRBJ1-6|12
TGTGCCAGCAGTCTCGACAATTCACCCCTCCACTTT
CASSLDNSPLHF
>NA|TRBD1|TRBV5-1|TRBJ2-7|15
TGCGCCAGCAGATTGGGACAGGGAATGAGGTACGAGCAGTACTTC
CASRLGQGMRYEQYF
>NA|NA|TRBV7-9|TRBJ1-4|15
TGTGCCAGCAGCTTAGAGGGGGGGCATAATGAAAAACTGTTTTTT
CASSLEGGHNEKLFF
>NA|NA|TRBV20-1|TRBJ2-7|11
TGCAGTGCCGGAGGAAACTACGAGCAGTACTTC
CSAGGNYEQYF
>NA|NA|TRBV18|TRBJ2-3|13
TGTGCCAGCTCACCCACGACGGCAGATACGCAGTATTTT
CASSPTTADTQYF
>NA|TRBD1|TRBV3-1/TRBV3-2|TRBJ1-6|15
TGTGCCAGCAGCCAATACCGGGACAGCAATTCACCCCTCCACTTT
CASSQYRDSNSPLHF
>few|NA|TRBV27|TRBJ2-7|14
TGTGCCAGCAGCTGGGCGGGGTCCTCCTACGAGCAGTACTTC
CASSWAGSSYEQYF
>NA|TRBD1|TRBV29-1|TRBJ2-5|12
TGCAGCATCTGGGGACAGGGCGAGACCCAGTACTTC
CSIWGQGETQYF
>NA|TRBD2|TRBV10-3|TRBJ2-2|17
TGTGCCATCAGTGAGTCGGGTGCGGGAGTAAACACCGGGGAGCTGTTTTTT
CAISESGAGVNTGELFF
>few|TRBD1|TRBV5-1|TRBJ2-5|14
TGCGCCAGCAGCGCGGGACAGGGCGGTGAGACCCAGTACTTC
CASSAGQGGETQYF
>NA|NA|TRBV5-1|TRBJ2-4|17
TGCGCCAGCAGCTTGGAGGACGGGGGGCTAATCAAAAACATTCAGTACTTC
CASSLEDGGLIKNIQYF
>NA|NA|TRBV6-1|TRBJ2-7|15
TGTGCCAGCACTAAGATCCCGGACAAGAGCTACGAGCAGTACTTC
CASTKIPDKSYEQYF
>NA|NA|TRBV3-1/TRBV3-2|TRBJ2-1|12
TGTGCCAGCAGCCAAGGGGTCGATGAGCAGTTCTTC
CASSQGVDEQFF
>NA|NA|TRBV20-1|TRBJ1-1|11
TGCAGTGCTGCCGGGAGCACTGAAGCTTTCTTT
CSAAGSTEAFF
>NA|NA|TRBV19|TRBJ2-6|13
TGTGCCAGTAGTTACTCTGGGGCCAACGTCCTGACTTTC
CASSYSGANVLTF